This TCR beta chain was observed in a study of T cell responses to AZD1222 COVID-19 vaccine. Study results and limitations: A rise in Spike-specific TCR breadth and depth followed two AZD1222 doses.

Doses given second, at about 4 or about 12 weeks, were pooled. Notes on this clone: The antigen is not known.

Deletions cut 5 bases from V and 2 bases from J, with 9 bases between. The CDR3 has 13 residues. CDR1 and CDR2 (germline): SGHNT, YENEEA. Assay: immunoSEQ multiplex PCR; the TCRdb copy retains only in-frame clones and omits some. The sample lists about 100,000 clones; roughly nine tenths were seen once. This TCR was recovered from an adult who received the AZD1222 COVID-19 vaccine. The chain combines TRBV11-3 with TRBJ1-1; D remains ambiguous. The material sequenced was peripheral blood, taken 28 days after the second AZD1222 dose. Here the CDR3 DNA reads TGTGCCAGCAGCCCTCAGGACAACACTGAAGCTTTCTTT. It encodes CASSPQDNTEAFF.